One sample yielded the 10 T cell receptor beta chains listed below, sequenced in a study of shared clonotypes between healthy human individuals. Here immunoSEQ multiplex PCR was the method, and the copy in TCRdb shows in-frame clones only, minus some. The sample consists of around 2,000,000 clones, about 95% of them appearing once. Naivety among CD8 cells was defined by CD45RO negativity and positive CCR7 selection, thereby excluding terminally differentiated effector memory CD45RA+ cells. The sample was naive CD8+ T cells sorted from blood. These receptors were obtained from a man between 18 and 29 years old in good health.

CDR3 region: CASRQSQDLSNQPQHF. DNA of the CDR3: TGTGCCAGCAGACAATCACAGGATCTTAGCAATCAGCCCCAGCATTTT. The chain joins TRBV2 to TRBJ1-5; perhaps TRBD1 as D (5 bases). V lost 6 bases, J lost 0 bases, and 15 bases lay in between. The germline V gene has CDR1 SNHLY and CDR2 FYNNEI. The CDR3 loop spans 16 amino acids.

This clone was counted between two and nine times. The rearrangement uses TRBV5-1 and TRBJ1-2; a possible D gene is TRBD1 (5 bases). Per the germline V gene, CDR1 is SGHRS and CDR2 is YFSETQ. V was cut by 5 bases and J by 7 bases, with 24 bases left in between. The CDR3 contains 16 residues. The CDR3 nucleotides are TGCGCCAGCAGTCCCACCCGGGACGCAGTGATGAGTGGCTACACCTTC. Amino acids: CASSPTRDAVMSGYTF.

The count of this clone is one. V and J are TRBV11-2 and TRBJ2-7; perhaps TRBD1 as D (5 bases). Between the trimmed V and J ends, which lost 5 bases and 4 bases, there was a span of 18 bases. CDR1 and CDR2 (germline): SGHAT, FQNNGV. The CDR3 is 15 amino acids. The chain's CDR3 is CASSLLKGFSYEQYF. CDR3 coding DNA: TGTGCCAGCAGCCTCCTAAAGGGGTTTAGTTACGAGCAGTACTTC.

The J gene is TRBJ2-1, the V gene TRBV5-1; D possibly corresponds to TRBD2 (6 bases). Germline CDR1 is SGHRS and CDR2 is YFSETQ. The CDR3 loop spans 16 amino acids. Trimming left V 2 bases short and J 5 bases short, with 17 bases between. The CDR3 here is CASSFSAAGSHNEQFF. DNA of the CDR3: TGCGCCAGCAGCTTCTCCGCGGCGGGGTCTCACAATGAGCAGTTCTTC.

This rearrangement joins TRBV29-1 to TRBJ2-3; 9 positions agree with TRBD1. Losses at the gene ends were 3 bases for V and 4 bases for J; bases not matched to a gene: 5. The CDR3 covers 14 residues. Germline assignment: CDR1 SQVTM and CDR2 ANQGSEA. The CDR3 protein is CSVEDRGGADTQYF. Here the CDR3 DNA reads TGCAGCGTTGAGGACAGGGGAGGTGCAGATACGCAGTATTTT.

This sequence joins TRBV27 and TRBJ1-1; 7 bases are shared with TRBD1. CDR1 and CDR2 from the germline V gene are MNHEY and SMNVEV (reference sequence). The CDR3 sequence is 15 residues long. V lost 0 bases and J lost 4; bases outside the gene matches: 5. The chain's CDR3 is CASSLSRTGGTEAFF. CDR3 nucleotide sequence: TGTGCCAGCAGTTTATCGCGGACAGGCGGCACTGAAGCTTTCTTT.

The rearrangement joins TRBV4-3 to TRBJ2-7; no clear D. The V end lost 2 bases, the J end lost 5 bases, and 4 bases lay between the germline ends. Germline CDR1 is LGHNA and CDR2 is YSLEER. The CDR3 is 11 residues long. CDR3 protein: CASSQSNEQYF. The CDR3 nucleotides read TGCGCCAGCAGCCAATCCAACGAGCAGTACTTC.

Turning to this clone: The junction departs from the called germline gene at one end, perhaps through a read error. This chain uses TRBV6-1 with TRBJ2-7; 9 nucleotides match TRBD1. The CDR3 covers 15 residues. Germline-derived CDR1 and CDR2 are MNHNS and SASEGT. Here the CDR3 DNA reads TGTGCCATCAGTGAGTCGACAGGGGGGTCCTACGAGCAGTACTTC. This gives the protein CAISESTGGSYEQYF.

This clone occurred once. This chain joins TRBV5-1 and TRBJ1-1, with D perhaps TRBD1 (6 bases). CDR1 and CDR2 from the germline V gene are SGHRS and YFSETQ. V was shortened by 1 base and J by 5 bases, with 12 bases between the two germline ends. The CDR3 sequence is 14 residues long. Here the CDR3 reads CASSLFWGQTEAFF. The CDR3 nucleotides are TGCGCCAGCAGCTTGTTCTGGGGGCAGACTGAAGCTTTCTTT.

With respect to this clone: In the same sample, other DNA sequences code for this CDR3. The chain uses TRBV5-6 and TRBJ2-7; no firm D call. Deletions cut 3 bases from V and 4 bases from J, with 5 bases between. Germline CDR1 and CDR2: SGHDT and YYEEEE. The CDR3 length is 11 residues. The CDR3 DNA reads TGTGCCAGCAGCTCCAGTTACGAGCAGTACTTC. Protein product: CASSSSYEQYF. The whole variable domain, filled in from reference TRBV5-6 and TRBJ2-7, reads DAGVTQSPTHLIKTRGQQVTLRCSPKSGHDTVSWYQQALGQGPQFIFQYYEEEERQRGNFPDRFSGHQFPNYSSELNVNALLLGDSALYLCASSSSYEQYFGPGTRLTVT.